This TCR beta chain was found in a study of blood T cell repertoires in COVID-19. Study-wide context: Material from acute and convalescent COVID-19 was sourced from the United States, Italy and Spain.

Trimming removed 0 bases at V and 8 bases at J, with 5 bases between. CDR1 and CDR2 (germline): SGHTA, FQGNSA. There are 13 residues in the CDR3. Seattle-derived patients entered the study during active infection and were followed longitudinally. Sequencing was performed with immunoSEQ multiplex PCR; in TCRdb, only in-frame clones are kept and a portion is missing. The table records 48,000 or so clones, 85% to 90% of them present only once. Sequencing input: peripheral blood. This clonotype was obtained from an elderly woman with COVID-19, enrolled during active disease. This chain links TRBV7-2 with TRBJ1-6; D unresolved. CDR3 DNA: TGTGCCAGCAGCTTAGCGCGGGATTCACCCCTCCACTTT. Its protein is CASSLARDSPLHF.